This entry lists 5 T cell receptor beta chains sequenced from one sample in a study of blood T cell repertoires in COVID-19. Method: immunoSEQ multiplex PCR; TCRdb's copy keeps in-frame clones and lacks some. The sample lists about 220,000 clones; 88% were seen once. Source material: PBMCs or T cells enriched from blood (not recorded which). The receptors derive from a woman aged 25 to 39 who had recovered from COVID-19.

The chain couples TRBV11-3 to TRBJ1-1; D ambiguous. CDR1 is SGHNT and CDR2 is YENEEA in the germline V gene. Trimming stripped 0 bases from V and 6 bases from J, with 8 bases between. The CDR3 loop spans 13 amino acids. The CDR3 DNA reads TGTGCCAGCAGCTTAGAACGTGAGGCTGAAGCTTTCTTT. Amino acids: CASSLEREAEAFF. Variable domain in full (rest from reference TRBV11-3 and TRBJ1-1): EAGVVQSPRYKIIEKKQPVAFWCNPISGHNTLYWYLQNLGQGPELLIRYENEEAVDDSQLPKDRFSAERLKGVDSTLKIQPAELGDSAVYLCASSLEREAEAFFGQGTRLTVV.

The CDR3 protein is CASSIRDRSHNEQFF. In DNA form, the CDR3 reads TGTGCCAGTAGTATAAGGGACAGGTCCCACAATGAGCAGTTCTTC. This chain connects TRBV19 to TRBJ2-1; 8 bases line up with TRBD1. From germline, CDR1 is LNHDA and CDR2 SQIVND (reference sequence). The CDR3 has 15 amino acids. After removal of 2 bases from V and 5 bases from J, the junction contained 5 bases not matched to a gene.

This rearrangement joins TRBV2 to TRBJ1-2; TRBD1 matches at 7 bases. The CDR3 totals 15 residues. Germline V gene data show CDR1 as SNHLY and CDR2 as FYNNEI. The trim removed 1 base at V and 4 bases at J, leaving 6 bases unmatched. Here the CDR3 DNA reads TGTGCCAGCAGTGAAGTCCAGGGGGTCGGCTATGGCTACACCTTC. This codes for CASSEVQGVGYGYTF.

V is TRBV19 and J is TRBJ2-3, with D possibly TRBD1 on 6 matching bases. V lost 2 bases and J lost 6, with 15 bases in between. There are 15 residues in the CDR3. Germline V gives CDR1 LNHDA, CDR2 SQIVND (reference sequence). The chain's CDR3 is CASSILGRGRDTQYF. DNA of the CDR3: TGTGCCAGTAGTATATTGGGCAGGGGAAGGGATACGCAGTATTTT.

In its sample, this clone was seen a few times. The chain joins TRBV7-3 to TRBJ2-1; D ambiguous. The germline V and J ends were trimmed by 2 bases and 7 bases, with 15 bases remaining between them. In germline, CDR1 is SGHTA, CDR2 FQGTGA. The CDR3 spans 15 residues. This CDR3 is CASSLLVESANEQFF. The DNA for the CDR3 is TGTGCCAGCAGCTTATTGGTGGAGTCGGCAAATGAGCAGTTCTTC.